The rows below give T cell receptor beta chains drawn from one sample of a study of cytomegalovirus exposure and HLA in healthy donors. The protocol was immunoSEQ multiplex PCR, while the TCRdb copy is restricted to in-frame clones and leaves out a portion. The sample includes some 120,000 clones, 65% to 85% of them seen just once. The sample taken for sequencing was PBMCs. The source is a man aged 50 or older in good health and CMV-seronegative. Each CDR3 is given with its conserved first and last residue. D genes are given only for firm matches. Clone sizes are given selectively: once, few, many, or a class where the clone is expanded.

v_call	d_call	clone_size	cdr3_length	j_call	cdr3_nt	cdr3_aa
TRBV5-4	TRBD2	-	14	TRBJ2-3	TGTGCCAGCAGCCTAGCGGGAGTTAAAGGGACGCAGTATTTT	CASSLAGVKGTQYF
TRBV7-3	-	-	13	TRBJ2-1	TGTGCCAGCAGCTTAAGTCTGTACAATGAGCAGTTCTTC	CASSLSLYNEQFF
TRBV9	TRBD2	-	16	TRBJ2-2	TGTGCCAGCAGCGCTGCCGGGACTAGCGACACCGGGGAGCTGTTTTTT	CASSAAGTSDTGELFF
TRBV9	TRBD2	once	16	TRBJ2-1	TGTGCCAGCAGCGGTCGGACTAGCGGGGATCACAATGAGCAGTTCTTC	CASSGRTSGDHNEQFF
TRBV7-8	TRBD1	-	15	TRBJ1-5	TGTGCCAGCAGCTTAGCGGTGACAGGGTCTCAGCCCCAGCATTTT	CASSLAVTGSQPQHF
TRBV7-9	TRBD2	once	16	TRBJ2-3	TGTGCCAGCAGTTATGGACTAGCGGGAAGCACAGATACGCAGTATTTT	CASSYGLAGSTDTQYF
TRBV2	TRBD1	-	14	TRBJ2-7	TGTGCCAGCAGGGGACAGGGCTTCTCCTACGAGCAGTACTTC	CASRGQGFSYEQYF
TRBV28	-	-	15	TRBJ1-1	TGTGCCAGCAGTCAAAACCCAGGGTTCGTGGCTGAAGCTTTCTTT	CASSQNPGFVAEAFF
TRBV7-3	-	-	12	TRBJ2-1	TGTGCCAGCAGCGTGTACCCGGGTGAGCAGTTCTTC	CASSVYPGEQFF
TRBV4-1	-	-	15	TRBJ2-3	TGCGCCAGCAGCCCACAGGCCACCCGGGGGGATACGCAGTATTTT	CASSPQATRGDTQYF
TRBV15	-	-	15	TRBJ2-2	TGTGCCACCAGCATCCGACTAGGTCGCACCGGGGAGCTGTTTTTT	CATSIRLGRTGELFF
TRBV19	-	few	14	TRBJ1-1	TGTGCCAGTAGTTACAGGTGGCCGATCACTGAAGCTTTCTTT	CASSYRWPITEAFF
TRBV7-2	-	-	14	TRBJ2-2	TGTGCCAGCCGCAGGGTATTGGACACCGGGGAGCTGTTTTTT	CASRRVLDTGELFF
TRBV7-6	-	-	20	TRBJ2-6	TGTGCCAGCAGCTTAGTGTCTCCGACAGGCCCGAGCTCTGGGGCCAACGTCCTGACTTTC	CASSLVSPTGPSSGANVLTF
TRBV27	-	-	12	TRBJ1-1	TGTGCCAGCAGACAGATGAACACTGAAGCTTTCTTT	CASRQMNTEAFF
TRBV29-1	TRBD1	-	14	TRBJ2-5	TGCAGCGTTACCATTGGGACAGCGCAAGAGACCCAGTACTTC	CSVTIGTAQETQYF
TRBV5-1	TRBD1	-	14	TRBJ2-2	TGCGCCAGCAGCCGCGGGACAGGGACCGGGGAGCTGTTTTTT	CASSRGTGTGELFF
TRBV4-3	TRBD1	-	15	TRBJ2-7	TGCGCCAGCAGCCAAGTAGGACAGGGGACAGGGGAGCAGTACTTC	CASSQVGQGTGEQYF
TRBV9	TRBD1	-	15	TRBJ1-2	TGTGCCAGCAGCGGCGGGAACCGACAGGGAGGCGGCTACACCTTC	CASSGGNRQGGGYTF
TRBV7-8	TRBD1	-	15	TRBJ2-7	TGTGCCAGCAGCCCGTATCGGGACAGGGATAGCGAGCAGTACTTC	CASSPYRDRDSEQYF
TRBV7-3	-	-	13	TRBJ2-3	TGTGCCAGCAGCCTAAGCGTCGGAGATACGCAGTATTTT	CASSLSVGDTQYF
TRBV9	-	-	15	TRBJ2-6	TGTGCCAGCAGCCCATCAGGGACTGGGGCCAACGTCCTGACTTTC	CASSPSGTGANVLTF
TRBV19	TRBD1	-	15	TRBJ2-7	TGTGCCAGTAGTATCTCCGGGACAGGCATGCCCGAGCAGTACTTC	CASSISGTGMPEQYF
TRBV5-1	-	-	14	TRBJ2-5	TGCGCCAGCAGCTTGGTACAGGGACAAGAGACCCAGTACTTC	CASSLVQGQETQYF
TRBV29-1	TRBD1	-	13	TRBJ1-2	TGCAGCGTTGGGACAGGGGTTGGGTATGGCTACACCTTC	CSVGTGVGYGYTF
TRBV7-2	TRBD2	-	17	TRBJ2-7	TGTGCCAGCAGCTTGGGGGGGACTAGCGGGAGCCCCTACGAGCAGTACTTC	CASSLGGTSGSPYEQYF
TRBV6-5	-	-	15	TRBJ2-1	TGTGCCAGCAGCCTCAGACAGGTTCCCTACAATGAGCAGTTCTTC	CASSLRQVPYNEQFF
TRBV10-3	TRBD1	-	14	TRBJ2-1	TGTGCCATCAGTGGGGGACAGGTCTACAATGAGCAGTTCTTC	CAISGGQVYNEQFF
TRBV6-5	-	-	13	TRBJ1-5	TGTGCCAGCAGTTTAGGGTTAGGGGAGCCCCAGCATTTT	CASSLGLGEPQHF
TRBV11-3	TRBD1	once	13	TRBJ2-1	TGTGCCAGCAGCTTGGACAGGCTCAATGAGCAGTTCTTC	CASSLDRLNEQFF
TRBV29-1	-	-	13	TRBJ2-3	TGCAGCGTTTCCAGGGGAGGCACAGATACGCAGTATTTT	CSVSRGGTDTQYF
TRBV7-9	TRBD2	-	15	TRBJ2-5	TGTGCCAGCAGCCGGCCGGGACTAGCGGAAGAGACCCAGTACTTC	CASSRPGLAEETQYF
TRBV27	TRBD2	-	14	TRBJ2-1	TGTGCCAGCAGTTTAGGGACTAGCGGGACACGGCAGTTCTTC	CASSLGTSGTRQFF
TRBV5-1	-	-	14	TRBJ2-7	TGCGCCAGCAGCTTAGGGGGAAGCTCCTACGAGCAGTACTTC	CASSLGGSSYEQYF
TRBV5-1	-	once	16	TRBJ1-3	TGCGCCAGCAGCTTGGGACAAACTTACTCTGGAAACACCATATATTTT	CASSLGQTYSGNTIYF
TRBV18	TRBD1	-	14	TRBJ2-5	TGTGCCAGCTCACGCGACAGGGCCCAAGAGACCCAGTACTTC	CASSRDRAQETQYF
TRBV19	TRBD2	-	19	TRBJ2-2	TGTGCCAGTAGTTGGGTACTAGCGGGAGTCAGGTCGGGCACCGGGGAGCTGTTTTTT	CASSWVLAGVRSGTGELFF
TRBV14	-	-	13	TRBJ1-2	TGTGCCAGCAGGCGAACAGGGCAGTATGGCTACACCTTC	CASRRTGQYGYTF
TRBV19	-	-	15	TRBJ2-7	TGTGCCAGTAGTATCGAGAGCCATCGGAGGACCCGGCAGTACTTC	CASSIESHRRTRQYF
TRBV4-2	TRBD1	-	15	TRBJ2-7	TGTGCCAGCAGCCAAGATAGGACAGGGTCTCGCGAGCAGTACTTC	CASSQDRTGSREQYF
TRBV19	-	once	15	TRBJ2-1	TGTGCCAGTAGTATTTCAGAAACCTCCTACAATGAGCAGTTCTTC	CASSISETSYNEQFF
TRBV2	-	-	14	TRBJ2-6	TGTGCCAGCAAAACAGTGGCTGGGGCCAACGTCCTGACTTTC	CASKTVAGANVLTF
TRBV28	TRBD2	-	16	TRBJ2-5	TGTGCCAGCATCCTCGGGGGCAGCGGGAGGGCAAAGACCCAGTACTTC	CASILGGSGRAKTQYF
TRBV4-1	-	-	15	TRBJ1-3	TGCGCCAGCAGCCAGGGACCGGGACTTGGAAACACCATATATTTT	CASSQGPGLGNTIYF
TRBV11-2	TRBD1	few	12	TRBJ2-7	TGTGCCAGCAGCCTAGACAGGGACGAGCAGTACTTC	CASSLDRDEQYF
TRBV7-2	-	-	14	TRBJ2-6	TGTGCCAGCACTCGGTTATCTGGGGCCAACGTCCTGACTTTC	CASTRLSGANVLTF
TRBV5-1	TRBD1	-	14	TRBJ2-1	TGCGCCAGCAGCCGAAGACAGGGGGCGGATGAGCAGTTCTTC	CASSRRQGADEQFF
TRBV11-2	-	-	14	TRBJ2-4	TGTGCCAGCAGCTCGGGATCTGGCGGAAACATTCAGTACTTC	CASSSGSGGNIQYF
TRBV18	TRBD1	-	11	TRBJ2-7	TGTGCCAGCTCAACAGGGGACGAGCAGTACTTC	CASSTGDEQYF
TRBV29-1	-	-	14	TRBJ2-1	TGCAGCCTGAGGCGGGGCGGTTCCTACAATGAGCAGTTCTTC	CSLRRGGSYNEQFF
TRBV10-3	TRBD2	-	15	TRBJ2-3	TGTGCCATCGCGATAAATAGCGGGACGGCAGATACGCAGTATTTT	CAIAINSGTADTQYF
TRBV27	-	-	13	TRBJ2-3	TGTGCCAGCAGTTCCCAGAGCACAGATACGCAGTATTTT	CASSSQSTDTQYF
TRBV28	TRBD1	-	16	TRBJ1-5	TGTGCCAGCAGTTTGATGTGGGGGCAGGGGGACCAGCCCCAGCATTTT	CASSLMWGQGDQPQHF
TRBV5-1	TRBD1	-	15	TRBJ2-7	TGCGCCAGCAGCTACAAGACAGGGAATACCTACGAGCAGTACTTC	CASSYKTGNTYEQYF
TRBV5-6	-	-	13	TRBJ1-2	TGTGCCAGCAGCTTGCGGCGGCCCTATGGCTACACCTTC	CASSLRRPYGYTF
TRBV6-1	TRBD1	-	18	TRBJ2-7	TGTGCCAGCAGTGAAGCCCCCCCGACAGGGGAGGCTCAGAACGAGCAGTACTTC	CASSEAPPTGEAQNEQYF
TRBV27	-	-	16	TRBJ1-2	TGTGCCAGCAGGCGAAACAGGCCCCCACCGAACTATGGCTACACCTTC	CASRRNRPPPNYGYTF
TRBV19	-	few	14	TRBJ1-5	TGTGCCAGTAGTACCGCAGGGTCCTCTCAGCCCCAGCATTTT	CASSTAGSSQPQHF
TRBV6-4	-	-	14	TRBJ2-7	TGTGCCAGCAGTCCTCAGGGGATTGCCTACGAGCAGTACTTC	CASSPQGIAYEQYF